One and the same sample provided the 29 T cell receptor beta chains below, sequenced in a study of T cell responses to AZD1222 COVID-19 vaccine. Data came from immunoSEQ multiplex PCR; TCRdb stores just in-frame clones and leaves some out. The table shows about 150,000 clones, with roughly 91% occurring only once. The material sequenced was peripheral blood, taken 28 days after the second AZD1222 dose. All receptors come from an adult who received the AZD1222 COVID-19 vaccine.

This chain's CDR3 is CASGVLNTEAFF. Written as DNA, the CDR3 is TGCGCCAGCGGCGTCCTGAACACTGAAGCTTTCTTT. The genes are TRBV5-1 and TRBJ1-1; D is unclear. Trimming took 7 bases from V and 0 from J, leaving 7 bases between them. The CDR3 consists of 12 residues. Germline V lookup: CDR1 SGHRS, CDR2 YFSETQ.

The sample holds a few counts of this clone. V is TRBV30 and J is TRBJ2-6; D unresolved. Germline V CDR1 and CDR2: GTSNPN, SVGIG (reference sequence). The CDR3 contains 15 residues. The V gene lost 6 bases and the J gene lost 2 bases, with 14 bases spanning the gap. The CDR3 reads CACYPAATGANVLTF. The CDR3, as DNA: TGTGCCTGCTACCCGGCGGCAACTGGGGCCAACGTCCTGACTTTC.

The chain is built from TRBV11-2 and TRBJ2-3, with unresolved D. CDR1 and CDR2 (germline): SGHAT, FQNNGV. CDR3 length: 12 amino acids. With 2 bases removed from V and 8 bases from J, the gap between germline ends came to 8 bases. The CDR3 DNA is TGTGCCAGCAGCTTAACCCCGGGTACGCAGTATTTT. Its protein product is CASSLTPGTQYF.

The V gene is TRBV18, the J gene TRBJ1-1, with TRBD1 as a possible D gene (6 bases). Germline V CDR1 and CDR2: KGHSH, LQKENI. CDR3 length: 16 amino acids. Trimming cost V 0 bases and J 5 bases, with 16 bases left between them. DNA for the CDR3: TGTGCCAGCTCACCACCCTCGCGGAGGGGGTATACTGAAGCTTTCTTT. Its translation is CASSPPSRRGYTEAFF.

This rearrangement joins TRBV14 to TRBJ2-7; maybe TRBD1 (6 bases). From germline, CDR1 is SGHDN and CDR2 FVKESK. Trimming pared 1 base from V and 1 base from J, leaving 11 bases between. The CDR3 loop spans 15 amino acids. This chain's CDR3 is CASSQGQGQSYEQYF. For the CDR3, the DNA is TGTGCCAGCAGCCAAGGGCAGGGGCAATCCTACGAGCAGTACTTC.

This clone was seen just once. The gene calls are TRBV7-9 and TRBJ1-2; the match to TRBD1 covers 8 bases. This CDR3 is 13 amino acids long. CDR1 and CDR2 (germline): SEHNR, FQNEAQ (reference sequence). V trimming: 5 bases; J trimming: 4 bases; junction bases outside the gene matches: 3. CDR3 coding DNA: TGTGCCAGCAGCCGGGACAGGCGCTATGGCTACACCTTC. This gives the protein CASSRDRRYGYTF.

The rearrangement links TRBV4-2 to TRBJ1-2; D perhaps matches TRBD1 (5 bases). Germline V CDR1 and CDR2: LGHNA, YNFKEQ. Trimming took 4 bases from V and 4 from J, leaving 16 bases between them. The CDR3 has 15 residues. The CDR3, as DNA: TGTGCCAGCAGCCCCGCCCCGGGGGTTCCCTATGGCTACACCTTC. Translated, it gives CASSPAPGVPYGYTF.

The CDR3 bases are TGTGCCAGCAGTGCGACAGGGGTGGAGACCCAGTACTTC. Protein sequence: CASSATGVETQYF. The chain links TRBV12-3 or TRBV12-4 to TRBJ2-5; 8 nucleotides line up with TRBD1. With 5 bases clipped from V and 5 bases from J, the junction kept 4 bases outside the gene matches. The CDR3 is made up of 13 amino acids.

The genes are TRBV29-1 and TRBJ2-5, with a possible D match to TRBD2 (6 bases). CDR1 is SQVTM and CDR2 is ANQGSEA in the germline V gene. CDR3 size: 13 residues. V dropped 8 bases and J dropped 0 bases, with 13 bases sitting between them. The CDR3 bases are TGCAGCTCTCAGCGGGCGTACCAAGAGACCCAGTACTTC. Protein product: CSSQRAYQETQYF.

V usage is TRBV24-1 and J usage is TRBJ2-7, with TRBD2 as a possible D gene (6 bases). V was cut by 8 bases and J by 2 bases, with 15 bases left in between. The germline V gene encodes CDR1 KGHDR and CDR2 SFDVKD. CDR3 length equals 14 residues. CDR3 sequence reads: CATMAGTPAYEQYF. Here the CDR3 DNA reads TGTGCCACCATGGCCGGGACTCCTGCCTACGAGCAGTACTTC.

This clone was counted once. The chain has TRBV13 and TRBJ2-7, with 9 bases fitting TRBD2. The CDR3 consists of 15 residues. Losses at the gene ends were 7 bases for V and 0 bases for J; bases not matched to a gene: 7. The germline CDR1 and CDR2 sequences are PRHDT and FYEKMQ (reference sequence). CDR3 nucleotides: TGTGCCAGCACCGATAGCGGGAGTCCCTCCTACGAGCAGTACTTC. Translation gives CASTDSGSPSYEQYF.

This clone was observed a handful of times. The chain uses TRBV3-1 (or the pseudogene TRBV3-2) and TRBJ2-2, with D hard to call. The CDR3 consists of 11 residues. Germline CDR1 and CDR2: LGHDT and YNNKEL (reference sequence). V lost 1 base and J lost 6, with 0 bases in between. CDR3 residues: CASSQAGELFF. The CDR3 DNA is TGTGCCAGCAGCCAAGCCGGGGAGCTGTTTTTT.

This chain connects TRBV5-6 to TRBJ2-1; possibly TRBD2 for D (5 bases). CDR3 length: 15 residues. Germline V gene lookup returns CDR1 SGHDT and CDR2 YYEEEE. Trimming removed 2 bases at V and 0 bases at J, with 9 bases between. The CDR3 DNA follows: TGTGCCAGCAGCTTCGGGGTAAGCTCCTACAATGAGCAGTTCTTC. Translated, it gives CASSFGVSSYNEQFF.

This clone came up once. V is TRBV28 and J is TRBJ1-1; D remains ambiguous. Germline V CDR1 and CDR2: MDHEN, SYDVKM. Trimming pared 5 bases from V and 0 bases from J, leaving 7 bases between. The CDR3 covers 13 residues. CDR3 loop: CASSPPVNTEAFF. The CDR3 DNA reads TGTGCCAGCAGTCCACCTGTGAACACTGAAGCTTTCTTT.

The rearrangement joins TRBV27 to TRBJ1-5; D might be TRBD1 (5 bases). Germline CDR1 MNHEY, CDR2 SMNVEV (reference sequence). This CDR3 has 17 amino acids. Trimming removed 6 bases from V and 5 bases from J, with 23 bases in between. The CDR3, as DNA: TGTGCCAGCAGCACACCCAGCTTGAGACAGAAGCATCAGCCCCAGCATTTT. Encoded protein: CASSTPSLRQKHQPQHF.

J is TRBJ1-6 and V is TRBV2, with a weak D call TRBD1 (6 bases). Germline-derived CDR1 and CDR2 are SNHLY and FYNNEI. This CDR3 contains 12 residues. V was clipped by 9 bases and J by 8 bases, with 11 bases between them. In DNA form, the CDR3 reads TGTGCCAGGTCCAGGGGCGATTCACCCCTCCACTTT. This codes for CARSRGDSPLHF.

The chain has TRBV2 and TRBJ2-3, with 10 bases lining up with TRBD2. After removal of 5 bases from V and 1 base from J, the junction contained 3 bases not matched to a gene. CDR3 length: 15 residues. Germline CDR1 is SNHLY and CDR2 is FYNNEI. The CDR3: CASSTGLAGTDTQYF. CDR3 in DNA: TGTGCCAGCAGTACTGGACTAGCGGGCACAGATACGCAGTATTTT.

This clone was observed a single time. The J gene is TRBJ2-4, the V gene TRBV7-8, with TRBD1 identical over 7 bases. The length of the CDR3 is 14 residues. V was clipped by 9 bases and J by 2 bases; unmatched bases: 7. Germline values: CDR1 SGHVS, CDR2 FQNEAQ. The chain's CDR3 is CASQQGVTKNIQYF. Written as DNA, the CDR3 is TGTGCCAGTCAGCAGGGGGTCACCAAAAACATTCAGTACTTC.

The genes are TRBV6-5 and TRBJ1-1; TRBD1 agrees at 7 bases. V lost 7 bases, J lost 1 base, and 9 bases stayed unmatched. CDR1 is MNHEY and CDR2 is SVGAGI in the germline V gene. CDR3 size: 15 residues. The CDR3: CASTRQGSGNTEAFF. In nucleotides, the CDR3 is TGTGCCAGCACAAGACAGGGCTCGGGGAACACTGAAGCTTTCTTT.

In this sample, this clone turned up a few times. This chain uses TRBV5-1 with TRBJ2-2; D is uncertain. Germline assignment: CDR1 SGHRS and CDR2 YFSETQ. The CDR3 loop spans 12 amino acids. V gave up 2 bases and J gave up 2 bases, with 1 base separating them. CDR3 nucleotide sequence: TGCGCCAGCAGCTTCAACACCGGGGAGCTGTTTTTT. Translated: CASSFNTGELFF.

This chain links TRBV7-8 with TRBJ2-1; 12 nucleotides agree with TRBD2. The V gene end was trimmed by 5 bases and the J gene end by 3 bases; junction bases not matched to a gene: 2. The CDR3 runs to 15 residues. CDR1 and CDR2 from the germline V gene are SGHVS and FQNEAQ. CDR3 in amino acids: CASSPLAGGYNEQFF. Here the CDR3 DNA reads TGTGCCAGCAGCCCACTAGCGGGAGGCTACAATGAGCAGTTCTTC.

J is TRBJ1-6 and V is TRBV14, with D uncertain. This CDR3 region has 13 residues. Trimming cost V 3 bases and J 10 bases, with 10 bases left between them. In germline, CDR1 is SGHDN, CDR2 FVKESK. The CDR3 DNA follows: TGTGCCAGCAGCCACCGAGGTCGCTCACCCCTCCACTTT. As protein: CASSHRGRSPLHF. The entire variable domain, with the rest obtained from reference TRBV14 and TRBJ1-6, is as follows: EAGVTQFPSHSVIEKGQTVTLRCDPISGHDNLYWYRRVMGKEIKFLLHFVKESKQDESGMPNNRFLAERTGGTYSTLKVQPAELEDSGVYFCASSHRGRSPLHFGNGTRLTVT.

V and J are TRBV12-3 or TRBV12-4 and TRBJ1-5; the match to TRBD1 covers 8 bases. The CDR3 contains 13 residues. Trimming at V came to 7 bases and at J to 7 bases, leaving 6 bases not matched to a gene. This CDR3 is CASTQGAGQPQHF. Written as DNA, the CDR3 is TGTGCCAGCACTCAGGGGGCCGGGCAGCCCCAGCATTTT.

CDR3 sequence: CASSVPGQGSEKLFF. In DNA, the CDR3 is TGTGCCAGCAGTGTCCCGGGACAGGGTTCGGAAAAACTGTTTTTT. This chain connects TRBV28 to TRBJ1-4; 9 nucleotides line up with TRBD1. V gave up 5 bases and J gave up 8 bases; unmatched junction bases: 9. Germline CDR1 reads MDHEN; CDR2 reads SYDVKM. The CDR3 has 15 residues.

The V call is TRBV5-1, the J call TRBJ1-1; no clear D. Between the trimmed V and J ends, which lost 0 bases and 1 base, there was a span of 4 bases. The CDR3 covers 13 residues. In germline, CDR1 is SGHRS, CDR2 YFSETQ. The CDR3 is CASSLERNTEAFF. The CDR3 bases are TGCGCCAGCAGCTTGGAACGGAACACTGAAGCTTTCTTT.

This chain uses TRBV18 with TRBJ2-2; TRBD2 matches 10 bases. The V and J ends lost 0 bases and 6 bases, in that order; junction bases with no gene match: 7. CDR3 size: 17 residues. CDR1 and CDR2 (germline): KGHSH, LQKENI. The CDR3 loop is CASSPPSLAGVSGELFF. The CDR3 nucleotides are TGTGCCAGCTCACCACCCAGCCTAGCGGGAGTCTCCGGGGAGCTGTTTTTT.

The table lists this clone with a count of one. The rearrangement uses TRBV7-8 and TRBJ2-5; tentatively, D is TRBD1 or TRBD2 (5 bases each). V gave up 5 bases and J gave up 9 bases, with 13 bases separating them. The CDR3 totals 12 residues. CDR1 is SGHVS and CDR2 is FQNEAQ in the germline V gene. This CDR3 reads CASSPRGRAQYF. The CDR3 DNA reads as TGTGCCAGCAGCCCGAGGGGCAGGGCCCAGTACTTC.

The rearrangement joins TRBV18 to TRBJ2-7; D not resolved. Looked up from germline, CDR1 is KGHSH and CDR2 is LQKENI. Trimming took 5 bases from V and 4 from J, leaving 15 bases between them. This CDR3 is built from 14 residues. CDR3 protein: CASSVLQDVYEQYF. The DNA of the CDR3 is TGTGCCAGCTCAGTCCTCCAAGATGTTTACGAGCAGTACTTC.

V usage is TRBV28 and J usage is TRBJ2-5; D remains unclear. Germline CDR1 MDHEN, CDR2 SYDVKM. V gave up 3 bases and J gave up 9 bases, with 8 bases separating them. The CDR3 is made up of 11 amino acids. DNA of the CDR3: TGTGCCAGCAGTTTTTTTGGGGCCCAGTACTTC. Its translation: CASSFFGAQYF.